The rows below give T cell receptor beta chains drawn from one sample of a study of blood T cell repertoires in COVID-19. The repertoire was sequenced with immunoSEQ multiplex PCR; TCRdb's copy has only in-frame clones and lacks some. Seen here are under 200,000 clones, over 80% observed once, and the top ten hold roughly 13%. Sequences were obtained from peripheral blood. Receptors originate from a man in his sixties or seventies who had recovered from COVID-19. Both conserved end residues are part of each CDR3. D genes are given only for firm matches. Some rows mark clone size as missing; the rest say once, few, many or name a class of expanded clone.

NA | TRBJ2-1 | TRBD1 | TRBV11-2 | CASSLDRGVYNEQFF | TGTGCCAGCAGCCTCGACAGGGGGGTATACAATGAGCAGTTCTTC
NA | TRBJ1-3 | TRBD1 | TRBV19 | CASGETGYGNTIYF | TGTGCCAGTGGGGAGACAGGGTATGGAAACACCATATATTTT
once | TRBJ2-5 | TRBD2 | TRBV19 | CASQSGLAGIETQYF | TGTGCCAGTCAGTCGGGACTAGCGGGAATAGAGACCCAGTACTTC
NA | TRBJ1-1 | NA | TRBV28 | CATQGRNTEAFF | TGTGCCACCCAGGGCCGGAACACTGAAGCTTTCTTT
NA | TRBJ2-1 | TRBD2 | TRBV5-4 | CASSSTSGNYNEQFF | TGTGCCAGCAGCTCGACTAGCGGGAACTACAATGAGCAGTTCTTC
few | TRBJ1-6 | TRBD1 | TRBV5-4 | CASSFDRDNSPLHF | TGTGCCAGCAGCTTCGACAGGGATAATTCACCCCTCCACTTT
few | TRBJ2-1 | TRBD2 | TRBV4-3 | CASSQDSASGSLAGDNEQFF | TGCGCCAGCAGCCAAGATTCGGCTAGCGGGAGCCTCGCCGGGGACAATGAGCAGTTCTTC
NA | TRBJ2-1 | TRBD2 | TRBV5-8 | CASSSSGLTPSSYNEQFF | TGTGCCAGCAGCTCTAGCGGATTGACCCCTAGCTCCTACAATGAGCAGTTCTTC
NA | TRBJ2-3 | NA | TRBV9 | CASSVATGVYSDTQYF | TGTGCCAGCAGCGTAGCTACGGGGGTTTACTCAGATACGCAGTATTTT
NA | TRBJ2-1 | TRBD2 | TRBV3-1/TRBV3-2 | CASSPRVAGGEYNEQFF | TGTGCCAGCAGCCCGAGGGTAGCGGGAGGGGAATACAATGAGCAGTTCTTC
NA | TRBJ2-5 | TRBD2 | TRBV2 | CASSVGLAETQYF | TGTGCCAGCAGTGTTGGACTAGCGGAGACCCAGTACTTC
NA | TRBJ2-7 | NA | TRBV6-1 | CASSEKGGYEQYF | TGTGCCAGCAGTGAAAAGGGAGGTTACGAGCAGTACTTC
once | TRBJ1-1 | TRBD1 | TRBV7-9 | CASSAQQGKGITEAFF | TGTGCCAGCAGCGCACAACAGGGGAAGGGGATCACTGAAGCTTTCTTT
NA | TRBJ2-7 | NA | TRBV7-2 | CASSTRGREQYF | TGTGCCAGCAGCACAAGAGGTCGCGAGCAGTACTTC
NA | TRBJ1-4 | NA | TRBV28 | CASTPDREKLFF | TGTGCCAGCACCCCTGACAGGGAAAAACTGTTTTTT
NA | TRBJ1-4 | NA | TRBV5-4 | CASSRNSGRDEKLFF | TGTGCCAGCAGCCGGAATTCGGGGAGGGATGAAAAACTGTTTTTT
NA | TRBJ2-1 | NA | TRBV2 | CASSVYNEQFF | TGTGCCAGCAGCGTCTACAATGAGCAGTTCTTC
NA | TRBJ2-5 | NA | TRBV5-1 | CASSTDTKETQYF | TGCGCCAGCAGCACCGACACCAAAGAGACCCAGTACTTC
few | TRBJ2-5 | NA | TRBV7-6 | CASSLGGGRETQYF | TGTGCCAGCAGCTTAGGTGGTGGTCGGGAGACCCAGTACTTC
NA | TRBJ2-1 | TRBD2 | TRBV24-1 | CATSGGLASEQFF | TGTGCCACCAGTGGGGGACTAGCATCCGAGCAGTTCTTC
NA | TRBJ2-1 | TRBD2 | TRBV11-2 | CASSSTSGRATEQFF | TGTGCCAGCAGCTCGACTAGCGGGAGGGCCACTGAGCAGTTCTTC
NA | TRBJ2-3 | TRBD2 | TRBV29-1 | CSVEKRQGTSGRADTQYF | TGCAGCGTTGAGAAAAGGCAGGGGACTAGCGGGAGGGCAGATACGCAGTATTTT
NA | TRBJ1-2 | TRBD1 | TRBV5-4 | CASRPGTVAYGYTF | TGTGCCAGCAGACCCGGGACAGTCGCCTATGGCTACACCTTC
NA | TRBJ1-1 | NA | TRBV7-2 | CASSLQGGAEAFF | TGTGCCAGCAGCTTACAGGGTGGGGCTGAAGCTTTCTTT
NA | TRBJ2-7 | TRBD1 | TRBV28 | CASSSFHGTVSYEQYF | TGTGCCAGCAGTTCTTTTCACGGGACAGTCTCCTACGAGCAGTACTTC
NA | TRBJ2-5 | TRBD1 | TRBV7-8 | CASSEDRRETQYF | TGTGCCAGCAGCGAGGACAGGCGTGAGACCCAGTACTTC
many | TRBJ1-2 | TRBD1 | TRBV11-2 | CASSPHQGAYGYTF | TGTGCCAGCAGTCCTCACCAGGGGGCTTATGGCTACACCTTC
NA | TRBJ1-1 | TRBD1 | TRBV6-6 | CASSPGTGTWTEAFF | TGTGCCAGCAGCCCCGGGACAGGGACATGGACTGAAGCTTTCTTT
NA | TRBJ2-4 | NA | TRBV18 | CASSRVELLAKNIQYF | TGTGCCAGCTCCCGCGTAGAGCTACTAGCCAAAAACATTCAGTACTTC
NA | TRBJ1-5 | NA | TRBV28 | CASRWGGRQPQHF | TGTGCCAGCAGATGGGGGGGCCGTCAGCCCCAGCATTTT